The rows below give T cell receptor beta chains drawn from one sample of a study of molecular identifiers for immune sequencing clone quantification. In TCRdb, the PCR reads were re-called with MiXCR into one record per CDR3 protein. The sample includes tens of thousands of distinct CDR3 sequences, approximately 34% of them seen just once. Specimen: naive CD8+ T cells from blood, with Jurkat cell RNA spiked in. The receptors derive from a human donor in good health. Some libraries in this study had Jurkat cell RNA spiked in. Both conserved end residues are part of each CDR3. D genes are given only for firm matches. Rows may omit the clone size; those that give it use once, few, many or a size class.

J gene: TRBJ2-7
V gene: TRBV28
D gene: TRBD2
clone size: .
CDR3 protein: CAGSLGEPGLAGLYEQYF
CDR3 DNA: TGTGCCGGCAGTTTAGGGGAACCGGGACTAGCGGGACTCTACGAGCAGTACTTC

J gene: TRBJ2-1
V gene: TRBV27
D gene: .
clone size: .
CDR3 protein: CASSLYDEQFF
CDR3 DNA: TGTGCCAGCAGTTTATATGATGAGCAGTTCTTC

J gene: TRBJ1-2
V gene: TRBV20-1
D gene: TRBD1
clone size: .
CDR3 protein: CSAETGVIFGYTF
CDR3 DNA: TGCAGTGCTGAGACAGGGGTAATTTTTGGCTACACCTTC

J gene: TRBJ2-1
V gene: TRBV11-2
D gene: .
clone size: many
CDR3 protein: CASSPGTLNEQFF
CDR3 DNA: TGTGCCAGCAGCCCGGGGACTCTCAATGAGCAGTTCTTC

J gene: TRBJ2-7
V gene: TRBV7-2
D gene: .
clone size: many
CDR3 protein: CASSLGPADSYEQYF
CDR3 DNA: TGTGCCAGCAGCTTAGGTCCAGCGGACTCCTACGAGCAGTACTTC

J gene: TRBJ2-7
V gene: TRBV7-6
D gene: .
clone size: .
CDR3 protein: CASSPRQAYEQYF
CDR3 DNA: TGTGCCAGCAGCCCAAGACAGGCCTACGAGCAGTACTTC

J gene: TRBJ1-1
V gene: TRBV10-3
D gene: .
clone size: .
CDR3 protein: CAISDSRFPEAFF
CDR3 DNA: TGTGCCATCAGTGATTCCCGGTTTCCTGAAGCTTTCTTT

J gene: TRBJ2-3
V gene: TRBV7-8
D gene: TRBD2
clone size: .
CDR3 protein: CASRLAGGGTDTQYF
CDR3 DNA: TGTGCCAGCCGTTTAGCGGGAGGGGGTACAGATACGCAGTATTTT

J gene: TRBJ2-2
V gene: TRBV7-6
D gene: TRBD1
clone size: .
CDR3 protein: CASSLRTGGVNTGELFF
CDR3 DNA: TGTGCCAGCAGCCTCCGGACAGGGGGGGTGAACACCGGGGAGCTGTTTTTT

J gene: TRBJ2-1
V gene: TRBV9
D gene: TRBD2
clone size: few
CDR3 protein: CASSLERSRLAGDQLYNEQFF
CDR3 DNA: TGTGCCAGCAGCTTAGAGAGATCTCGACTAGCGGGAGACCAGTTATACAATGAGCAGTTCTTC

J gene: TRBJ2-3
V gene: TRBV28
D gene: TRBD2
clone size: once
CDR3 protein: CAISFLAAGTQYF
CDR3 DNA: TGTGCCATCAGTTTTCTAGCGGCAGGTACGCAGTATTTT

J gene: TRBJ2-7
V gene: TRBV12-3/TRBV12-4
D gene: TRBD2
clone size: many
CDR3 protein: CASSWGGSYEQYF
CDR3 DNA: TGTGCCAGCAGCTGGGGGGGTTCCTACGAGCAGTACTTC

J gene: TRBJ2-5
V gene: TRBV20-1
D gene: .
clone size: .
CDR3 protein: CSARGPGPQEETQNF
CDR3 DNA: TGCAGTGCTAGAGGCCCGGGACCCCAGGAGGAGACCCAGAACTTC

J gene: TRBJ1-1
V gene: TRBV20-1
D gene: .
clone size: .
CDR3 protein: CSARYWGTEAFF
CDR3 DNA: TGCAGTGCCAGATACTGGGGCACTGAAGCTTTCTTT

J gene: TRBJ2-3
V gene: TRBV9
D gene: .
clone size: .
CDR3 protein: CASSLLGSTDTQNF
CDR3 DNA: TGTGCCAGCAGCCTACTAGGGAGCACAGATACGCAGAATTTT

J gene: TRBJ2-3
V gene: TRBV21-1
D gene: .
clone size: few
CDR3 protein: CASSKAERWSVDTQYF
CDR3 DNA: TGTGCCAGCAGCAAAGCGGAACGGTGGAGCGTGGATACGCAGTATTTT

J gene: TRBJ1-2
V gene: TRBV4-3
D gene: TRBD1
clone size: once
CDR3 protein: CASGPSRGQSLPNGYTF
CDR3 DNA: TGCGCCAGCGGCCCGAGCCGGGGACAGAGCCTTCCCAACGGCTACACCTTC

J gene: TRBJ2-1
V gene: TRBV11-2
D gene: .
clone size: once
CDR3 protein: CASSLAPPWEQFF
CDR3 DNA: TGTGCCAGCAGCTTAGCCCCACCATGGGAGCAGTTCTTC

J gene: TRBJ2-7
V gene: TRBV7-2
D gene: .
clone size: .
CDR3 protein: CASSLSSWTGTYEQYF
CDR3 DNA: TGTGCCAGCAGCTTAAGCTCCTGGACCGGGACCTACGAGCAGTACTTC

J gene: TRBJ2-2
V gene: TRBV14
D gene: .
clone size: few
CDR3 protein: CASSQGPPGELFF
CDR3 DNA: TGTGCCAGCAGCCAAGGCCCCCCCGGGGAGCTGTTTTTT

J gene: TRBJ1-5
V gene: TRBV13
D gene: .
clone size: .
CDR3 protein: CASSFGRTNQPQHF
CDR3 DNA: TGTGCCAGCAGCTTCGGACGGACAAATCAGCCCCAGCATTTT

J gene: TRBJ2-3
V gene: TRBV9
D gene: .
clone size: few
CDR3 protein: CASAHGAGEYTQYF
CDR3 DNA: TGTGCCAGTGCTCACGGGGCAGGCGAGTATACGCAGTATTTT

J gene: TRBJ2-5
V gene: TRBV7-9
D gene: .
clone size: many
CDR3 protein: CASSSTRGSQETQYF
CDR3 DNA: TGTGCCAGCAGCTCCACGAGAGGCAGCCAAGAGACCCAGTACTTC

J gene: TRBJ2-4
V gene: TRBV5-6
D gene: .
clone size: few
CDR3 protein: CASSSLSNIQYF
CDR3 DNA: TGTGCCAGCAGCTCACTATCGAACATTCAGTACTTC

J gene: TRBJ2-3
V gene: TRBV6-2/TRBV6-3
D gene: .
clone size: few
CDR3 protein: CASIKGDSYTDTQYF
CDR3 DNA: TGTGCCAGCATTAAGGGCGACTCTTACACAGATACGCAGTATTTT

J gene: TRBJ1-1
V gene: TRBV7-6
D gene: .
clone size: many
CDR3 protein: CASSLGGELEAFF
CDR3 DNA: TGTGCCAGCAGCTTAGGAGGGGAATTGGAAGCTTTCTTT

J gene: TRBJ1-1
V gene: TRBV28
D gene: .
clone size: few
CDR3 protein: CASSPPGTYHEAFF
CDR3 DNA: TGTGCCAGCAGTCCCCCGGGGACATACCATGAAGCTTTCTTT

J gene: TRBJ2-3
V gene: TRBV20-1
D gene: TRBD2
clone size: few
CDR3 protein: CSAPSGTSGFSTDTQYF
CDR3 DNA: TGCAGTGCCCCAAGCGGGACTAGCGGTTTTAGCACAGATACGCAGTATTTT

J gene: TRBJ2-3
V gene: TRBV27
D gene: TRBD2
clone size: .
CDR3 protein: CASSLGGSTDMQYF
CDR3 DNA: TGTGCCAGCAGTTTAGGCGGGAGCACAGATATGCAGTATTTT

J gene: TRBJ1-1
V gene: TRBV9
D gene: .
clone size: few
CDR3 protein: CASSEGHRYTEAFF
CDR3 DNA: TGTGCCAGCAGCGAGGGTCACAGGTACACTGAAGCTTTCTTT

J gene: TRBJ1-2
V gene: TRBV19
D gene: TRBD1
clone size: few
CDR3 protein: CATEGARGYTF
CDR3 DNA: TGTGCCACCGAGGGGGCGCGAGGCTACACCTTC

J gene: TRBJ2-1
V gene: TRBV20-1
D gene: TRBD1
clone size: .
CDR3 protein: CSAQSQGALYNEQFF
CDR3 DNA: TGCAGTGCTCAATCCCAGGGGGCGCTGTACAATGAGCAGTTCTTC

J gene: TRBJ1-4
V gene: TRBV5-6
D gene: .
clone size: many
CDR3 protein: CASSQDGVSNEKLFF
CDR3 DNA: TGTGCCAGCAGCCAGGATGGGGTCTCTAATGAAAAACTGTTTTTT

J gene: TRBJ2-3
V gene: TRBV21-1
D gene: .
clone size: few
CDR3 protein: CASAGWASGRRDTQYF
CDR3 DNA: TGTGCCAGCGCTGGGTGGGCTAGCGGGAGGAGGGATACGCAGTATTTT

J gene: TRBJ1-1
V gene: TRBV11-1
D gene: .
clone size: many
CDR3 protein: CASSLARGGTEAFF
CDR3 DNA: TGTGCCAGCAGCTTAGCCCGGGGAGGCACTGAAGCTTTCTTT

J gene: TRBJ2-7
V gene: TRBV20-1
D gene: TRBD1
clone size: .
CDR3 protein: CSAMRDRGPYEQYF
CDR3 DNA: TGCAGTGCCATGCGGGACAGGGGCCCCTACGAGCAGTACTTC

J gene: TRBJ2-1
V gene: TRBV28
D gene: .
clone size: .
CDR3 protein: CATLVKKALEQFF
CDR3 DNA: TGTGCCACCCTGGTCAAGAAAGCTTTAGAGCAGTTCTTC

J gene: TRBJ2-7
V gene: TRBV3-1
D gene: .
clone size: .
CDR3 protein: CASSQEARGEQYF
CDR3 DNA: TGTGCCAGCAGCCAAGAAGCACGGGGGGAGCAGTACTTC

J gene: TRBJ1-5
V gene: TRBV18
D gene: TRBD1
clone size: .
CDR3 protein: CASSLDRDRDRNQPQHF
CDR3 DNA: TGTGCCAGCTCATTAGACCGGGACAGGGACCGCAATCAGCCCCAGCATTTT

J gene: TRBJ2-7
V gene: TRBV5-1
D gene: .
clone size: many
CDR3 protein: CASSLWDTGDEQYF
CDR3 DNA: TGCGCCAGCAGCTTGTGGGACACGGGGGACGAGCAGTACTTC

J gene: TRBJ2-7
V gene: TRBV2
D gene: .
clone size: many
CDR3 protein: CASAGHEQYF
CDR3 DNA: TGTGCCAGCGCGGGGCACGAGCAGTACTTC

J gene: TRBJ1-5
V gene: TRBV3-2
D gene: .
clone size: medium-sized
CDR3 protein: CASCGGSDQPQHF
CDR3 DNA: TGTGCCAGCTGTGGGGGGTCCGATCAGCCCCAGCATTTT

J gene: TRBJ1-1
V gene: TRBV9
D gene: .
clone size: .
CDR3 protein: CASSVGPNTEAFF
CDR3 DNA: TGTGCCAGCAGCGTAGGGCCGAACACTGAAGCTTTCTTT

J gene: TRBJ2-1
V gene: TRBV12-3/TRBV12-4
D gene: TRBD2
clone size: many
CDR3 protein: CASRGLANEQFF
CDR3 DNA: TGTGCCAGTCGGGGACTAGCTAATGAGCAGTTCTTC

J gene: TRBJ1-5
V gene: TRBV9
D gene: .
clone size: few
CDR3 protein: CASSVGSALLPQHF
CDR3 DNA: TGTGCCAGCAGCGTAGGCTCAGCTTTGTTGCCCCAGCATTTT

J gene: TRBJ2-3
V gene: TRBV4-2
D gene: .
clone size: many
CDR3 protein: CASSPEEVTQYF
CDR3 DNA: TGTGCCAGCAGCCCGGAGGAGGTTACGCAGTATTTT

J gene: TRBJ2-2
V gene: TRBV9
D gene: TRBD1
clone size: few
CDR3 protein: CASSLTVGQPNTGELFF
CDR3 DNA: TGTGCCAGCAGCCTAACGGTGGGACAGCCGAACACCGGGGAGCTGTTTTTT

J gene: TRBJ2-5
V gene: TRBV29-1
D gene: TRBD1
clone size: few
CDR3 protein: CSVDQSGGGHQETQYF
CDR3 DNA: TGCAGCGTTGACCAATCAGGGGGCGGCCACCAAGAGACCCAGTACTTC